This T cell receptor (beta chain) appears in the sequencing data of a study of blood T cell repertoires in COVID-19. Overall study context: PBMCs, B-cell-depleted T cells, or T cells provided the cDNA or gDNA that made up the material.

Participants came from 20 to 25 US areas, aged about 18 to 95 years. Donors were grouped by their self-reported clinical history. This CDR3 comprises 13 residues. Germline loops: CDR1 KGHDR, CDR2 SFDVKD. V lost 3 bases and J 5 bases, leaving 9 bases between the germline ends. Sequencing was performed with immunoSEQ multiplex PCR; in TCRdb, only in-frame clones are kept and a portion is missing. Of approximately 70,000 clones listed, around 66% are singletons. The receptor was derived from a woman aged 60 to 75 who had been exposed to COVID-19. The V gene is TRBV24-1, the J gene TRBJ1-2, with D uncertain. The specimen was PBMCs or T cells enriched from blood (not recorded which). CDR3 in DNA: TGTGCCACCAGTGATCCTAGAGAGTATGGCTACACCTTC. It yields the protein CATSDPREYGYTF.